Below are 25 T cell receptor beta chains sequenced from a single sample in a study of human T cells and chemical hapten exposure. TCRdb reanalysed the RACE reads using MiXCR and keeps one entry per CDR3 protein. The sample has 300,000 to 400,000 distinct CDR3 sequences, approximately 5.1% seen once. Indicated time point: pre-sensitization, week 0. As for treatment: therapeutic diphenylcyclopropenone sensitization with weekly scalp DPC. Sample: whole blood, taken in connection with sensitization to the hapten diphenylcyclopropenone (DPC). All receptors derive from a woman aged 50 to 60 with alopecia areata. Some clones in this sample may be carry-over from other donors' samples.

This clonotype was recorded many times. The chain is built from TRBV6-2 or TRBV6-3 and TRBJ2-5; tentative D call: TRBD2 (5 bases). V was cut by 5 bases and J by 0 bases, with 7 bases left in between. The germline gives CDR1 MNHEY, CDR2 SVGEGT. CDR3 length: 13 amino acids. The CDR3 coding sequence is TGTGCCAGCAGTACCGGGGACCAAGAGACCCAGTACTTC. Encoded protein: CASSTGDQETQYF.

The sample holds many counts of this clonotype. The CDR3 bases are TGTGCCAGCAGCCAGGCAGGGGGCATTTCTGGAAACACCATATATTTT. This codes for CASSQAGGISGNTIYF. The genes are TRBV4-2 and TRBJ1-3, with 8 positions matching TRBD1. The trim removed 3 bases at V and 1 base at J, leaving 5 bases unmatched. CDR3 length equals 16 residues. Germline CDR1 LGHNA, CDR2 YNFKEQ.

This clonotype was detected many times. The chain combines TRBV6-5 with TRBJ2-1; TRBD2 matches 9 bases. J gave up 4 bases and V 5 bases, and 6 bases lay outside the gene matches. The CDR3 totals 15 residues. Germline loops: CDR1 MNHEY, CDR2 SVGAGI. The CDR3 DNA reads TGTGCCAGCAGTCTCCGGCTAGCGGGGTACAATGAGCAGTTCTTC. This gives the protein CASSLRLAGYNEQFF.

This clonotype has ten or more counts. The J gene is TRBJ2-1, the V gene TRBV18, with 11 bases fitting TRBD2. Germline trimming cut 5 bases from V and 1 base from J; bases unmatched to any gene: 4. The germline V gene has CDR1 KGHSH and CDR2 LQKENI. This CDR3 is 16 amino acids long. CDR3 in amino acids: CASSKGLAGSYNEQFF. CDR3 nucleotides: TGTGCCAGCTCAAAAGGACTAGCGGGTTCCTACAATGAGCAGTTCTTC.

In this sample, this clonotype turned up a few times. The V and J genes are TRBV7-9 and TRBJ1-2; the D is unclear. The V and J ends lost 5 bases and 4 bases respectively, with 11 bases between them. CDR3 length: 13 amino acids. The germline V gene encodes CDR1 SEHNR and CDR2 FQNEAQ (reference sequence). The CDR3 spells CASSRTYTYGYTF. CDR3 nucleotide sequence: TGTGCCAGCAGCCGTACATATACCTATGGCTACACCTTC.

This clonotype was detected a few times. The chain recombines TRBV7-9 with TRBJ1-2; D is uncertain. Germline CDR1 and CDR2: SEHNR and FQNEAQ (reference sequence). V was pared by 1 base and J by 4 bases, with 10 bases between. The CDR3 has 14 amino acids. DNA of the CDR3: TGTGCCAGCAGCTTAGAGGCAGCGATCTATGGCTACACCTTC. Translation: CASSLEAAIYGYTF.

This clonotype was picked up many times. V is TRBV24-1 and J is TRBJ2-1; the D gene is possibly TRBD1 (6 bases). V lost 1 base and J 0 bases, leaving 9 bases between the germline ends. The CDR3 totals 16 residues. Germline lookup yields CDR1 KGHDR and CDR2 SFDVKD. CDR3 sequence (DNA): TGTGCCACCAGTGATTTCCTAGGGGGCTCCTACAATGAGCAGTTCTTC. Its translation: CATSDFLGGSYNEQFF.

This clonotype was detected a few times. The chain recombines TRBV27 with TRBJ1-4; 7 positions agree with TRBD1. The ends lost 8 bases at V and 5 bases at J; junction bases unmatched: 11. From germline, CDR1 is MNHEY and CDR2 SMNVEV (reference sequence). CDR3 length: 15 amino acids. The DNA of the CDR3 is TGTGCCAGCCGCTTCTCGACAGGGTTGAATGAAAAACTGTTTTTT. Translated: CASRFSTGLNEKLFF.

This clonotype has more than one count but fewer than ten. The chain combines TRBV18 with TRBJ2-3, with no clear D. The V gene's germline CDR1 is KGHSH and CDR2 LQKENI. V gave up 3 bases and J gave up 10 bases, with 11 bases separating them. There are 12 residues in the CDR3. Written as DNA, the CDR3 is TGTGCCAGCTCACCTCTGGGTGACTCGCAGTATTTT. It encodes CASSPLGDSQYF.

This clonotype was observed at least ten times. This chain uses TRBV20-1 with TRBJ2-2; D gene unclear. This CDR3 region has 12 residues. Germline CDR1 is DFQATT and CDR2 is SNEGSKA (reference sequence). V was shortened by 5 bases and J by 6 bases, with 10 bases between the two germline ends. The CDR3 DNA reads TGCAGTGCTCTAGGTGGGGCCGGGGAGCTGTTTTTT. Protein product: CSALGGAGELFF.

Only a few counts were recorded for this clonotype. V and J are TRBV9 and TRBJ1-5, with 8 bases matching TRBD1. J was trimmed by 5 bases and V by 0 bases; bases with no gene match: 4. Germline-derived CDR1 and CDR2 are SGDLS and YYNGEE. The CDR3 consists of 15 residues. CDR3 DNA sequence: TGTGCCAGCAGCGTAGACGGACAGGGCGATCAGCCCCAGCATTTT. Translating it yields CASSVDGQGDQPQHF.

This chain connects TRBV6-5 to TRBJ2-7, with TRBD2 matching 7 bases. CDR1 and CDR2 (germline): MNHEY, SVGAGI. The CDR3 has 17 residues. The trim removed 0 bases at V and 1 base at J, leaving 9 bases unmatched. The CDR3 loop is CASSYSHAREGSYEQYF. CDR3 nucleotide sequence: TGTGCCAGCAGTTACTCACACGCCAGGGAGGGTTCCTACGAGCAGTACTTC.

This clonotype has a count of ten or more. The chain combines TRBV29-1 with TRBJ2-7; possibly TRBD1 or TRBD2 for D (6 bases each). This CDR3 has 11 amino acids. V lost 7 bases to trimming and J lost 6 bases, with 13 bases between them. CDR1 and CDR2 (germline): SQVTM, ANQGSEA. CDR3 nucleotide sequence: TGCAGCGCGGAGGAGGGGGGCGAGCAGTACTTC. Amino acid sequence: CSAEEGGEQYF.

In its sample, this clonotype was seen a few times. The rearrangement joins TRBV9 to TRBJ1-1; D not resolved. Germline CDR1 is SGDLS and CDR2 is YYNGEE. CDR3 length: 14 amino acids. Trimming cost V 2 bases and J 1 base, with 9 bases left between them. The CDR3: CASSVPGPNTEAFF. CDR3 DNA sequence: TGTGCCAGCAGCGTGCCAGGACCGAACACTGAAGCTTTCTTT. Full variable domain (outside the CDR3, taken from reference TRBV9 and TRBJ1-1): DSGVTQTPKHLITATGQRVTLRCSPRSGDLSVYWYQQSLDQGLQFLIQYYNGEERAKGNILERFSAQQFPDLHSELNLSSLELGDSALYFCASSVPGPNTEAFFGQGTRLTVV.

This clonotype was observed at least ten times. The chain couples TRBV12-3 or TRBV12-4 to TRBJ2-3; TRBD2 matches 13 bases. V was clipped by 8 bases and J by 8 bases; unmatched bases: 10. CDR3 length equals 15 residues. The CDR3 is CASAGLAGVSGTQYF. CDR3 in DNA: TGTGCCAGCGCCGGACTAGCGGGAGTGTCCGGTACGCAGTATTTT.

The chain carries TRBV20-1 and TRBJ2-7, with 12 bases aligning to TRBD2. The CDR3 covers 18 residues. Losses at the gene ends were 1 base for V and 0 bases for J; bases not matched to a gene: 10. Germline lookup yields CDR1 DFQATT and CDR2 SNEGSKA (reference sequence). The CDR3 is CSARATALAGGSSYEQYF. The CDR3, as DNA: TGCAGTGCTAGAGCAACGGCACTAGCGGGAGGAAGCTCCTACGAGCAGTACTTC.

This clonotype has just a few counts. The chain combines TRBV5-6 with TRBJ2-3, with TRBD2 identical over 8 bases. The CDR3 loop spans 17 amino acids. Germline V lookup: CDR1 SGHDT, CDR2 YYEEEE. Trimming at V came to 4 bases and at J to 5 bases, leaving 15 bases not matched to a gene. The CDR3 nucleotides read TGTGCCAGCAGCCGCTTGCCGAGTAGCGGGGTTGAAGATACGCAGTATTTT. Amino acids: CASSRLPSSGVEDTQYF.

The table lists this clonotype with a few counts. The chain uses TRBV12-3 or TRBV12-4 and TRBJ1-3; unclear D gene. CDR3 size: 18 residues. Trimming took off 3 bases at V and 3 bases at J, with 21 bases between the two ends. The CDR3 loop reads CASSFGESYSPFGNTIYF. CDR3 nucleotide sequence: TGTGCCAGCAGTTTCGGAGAGAGCTACTCACCTTTTGGAAACACCATATATTTT.

This clonotype was seen a handful of times. The chain has TRBV27 and TRBJ2-7; 10 positions agree with TRBD1. The germline CDR1 and CDR2 sequences are MNHEY and SMNVEV (reference sequence). The CDR3 totals 15 residues. J was trimmed by 3 bases and V by 3 bases; bases with no gene match: 5. CDR3 in amino acids: CASSLGTGEYYEQYF. The CDR3 DNA reads as TGTGCCAGCAGTTTGGGGACAGGGGAATACTACGAGCAGTACTTC.

The CDR3 sequence: CASSLGQPYNEQFF. The CDR3 DNA reads as TGTGCCAGCAGCTTAGGGCAGCCTTACAATGAGCAGTTCTTC. The J gene is TRBJ2-1, the V gene TRBV11-2; D is unclear. The CDR3 length is 14 residues. Germline CDR1 reads SGHAT; CDR2 reads FQNNGV. The ends were cut back, 1 base at V and 4 bases at J, with 8 bases in the middle.

This clonotype was counted many times. J is TRBJ1-6 and V is TRBV3-1, with D unresolved. Trimming pared 1 base from V and 7 bases from J, leaving 17 bases between. In germline, CDR1 is LGHDT, CDR2 YNNKEL (reference sequence). The CDR3 runs 17 residues. Here the CDR3 reads CASSQAGGGMGNSPLHF. The CDR3 DNA reads TGTGCCAGCAGCCAAGCAGGTGGAGGGATGGGAAATTCACCCCTCCACTTT.

This clonotype was counted at least ten times. This chain links TRBV3-1 with TRBJ2-3; tentative D call: TRBD1 (5 bases). Germline V gene sequence: CDR1 LGHDT, CDR2 YNNKEL (reference sequence). This CDR3 spans 16 amino acids. Trimming pared 4 bases from V and 0 bases from J, leaving 14 bases between. The CDR3 loop is CASSRRGRASTDTQYF. Written as DNA, the CDR3 is TGTGCCAGCAGCCGGAGAGGCAGGGCAAGCACAGATACGCAGTATTTT.

This clonotype came up a few times. The rearrangement uses TRBV6-6 and TRBJ1-1, with 9 positions matching TRBD1. CDR1 and CDR2 (germline): MNHNY, SVGAGI (reference sequence). Germline trimming cut 7 bases from V and 4 bases from J; bases unmatched to any gene: 7. The CDR3 runs 14 residues. Written as DNA, the CDR3 is TGTGCCAGCAAACAGGGGGCGCGGGTCACTGAAGCTTTCTTT. It yields the protein CASKQGARVTEAFF.

This clonotype has at least ten counts. The rearrangement links TRBV20-1 to TRBJ1-2, with TRBD1 matching 10 bases. The ends lost 6 bases at V and 8 bases at J; junction bases unmatched: 6. This CDR3 has 12 residues. Germline V gives CDR1 DFQATT, CDR2 SNEGSKA (reference sequence). CDR3 sequence: CSASDRGLGYTF. CDR3 DNA: TGCAGTGCCTCCGACAGGGGGCTAGGCTACACCTTC.

The chain uses TRBV18 and TRBJ2-7; TRBD1 aligns across 8 bases. V lost 3 bases to trimming and J lost 6 bases; unmatched junction nucleotides: 7. The CDR3 has 14 amino acids. The germline V gene has CDR1 KGHSH and CDR2 LQKENI. CDR3 in DNA: TGTGCCAGCTCACCGGGGCAGGGGGCCAGCGAGCAGTACTTC. This gives the protein CASSPGQGASEQYF.